In this sample, the clone carrying this T cell receptor beta chain turned up a few times. The sample comes from a study of Graves' ophthalmopathy and Graves' hyperthyroidism. The CDR3 has 14 amino acids. V was clipped by 10 bases and J by 0 bases, with 13 bases between them. Per the germline V gene, CDR1 is SGHDN and CDR2 is FVKESK. RNA transcripts yielded amplified TCR beta CDR3 regions. First-round RT-PCR relied on HTBI primers, and a second-round multiplex PCR came next. Using its own MiXCR run on the multiplex PCR reads, TCRdb lists one record per CDR3 protein. There are 660,000 or so distinct CDR3 sequences in the sample; just over 40% occur only once, and 2.5% to 3.5% lies in the top ten.

The chain recombines TRBV14 with TRBJ1-5; no clear D gene. The specimen sequenced was peripheral blood. The receptor's source is an adult man with Graves' ophthalmopathy. CDR3: CATSGESSNQPQHF. CDR3 nucleotide sequence: TGTGCCACGTCTGGGGAATCTAGCAATCAGCCCCAGCATTTT.